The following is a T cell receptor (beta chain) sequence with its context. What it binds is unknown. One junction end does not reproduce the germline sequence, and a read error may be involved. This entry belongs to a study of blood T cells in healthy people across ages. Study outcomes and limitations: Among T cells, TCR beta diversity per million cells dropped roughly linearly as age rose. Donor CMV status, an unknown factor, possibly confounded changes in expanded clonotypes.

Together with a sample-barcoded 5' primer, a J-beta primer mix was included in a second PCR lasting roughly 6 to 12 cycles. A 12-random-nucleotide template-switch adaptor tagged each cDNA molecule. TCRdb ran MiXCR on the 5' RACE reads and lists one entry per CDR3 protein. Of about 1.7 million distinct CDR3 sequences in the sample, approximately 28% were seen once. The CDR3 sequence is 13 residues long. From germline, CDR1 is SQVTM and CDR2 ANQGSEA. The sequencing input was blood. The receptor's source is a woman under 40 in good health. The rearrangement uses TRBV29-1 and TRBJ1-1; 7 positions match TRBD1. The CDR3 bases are TGCAGCGTTCAGGGGGGGGAGGCCACTGGAGCTTTCTTT. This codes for CSVQGGEATGAFF. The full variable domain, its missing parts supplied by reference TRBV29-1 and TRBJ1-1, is SAVISQKPSRDICQRGTSLTIQCQVDSQVTMMFWYRQQPGQSLTLIATANQGSEATYESGFVIDKFPISRPNLTFSTLTVSNMSPEDSSIYLCSVQGGEATGAFFGQGTRLTVV.